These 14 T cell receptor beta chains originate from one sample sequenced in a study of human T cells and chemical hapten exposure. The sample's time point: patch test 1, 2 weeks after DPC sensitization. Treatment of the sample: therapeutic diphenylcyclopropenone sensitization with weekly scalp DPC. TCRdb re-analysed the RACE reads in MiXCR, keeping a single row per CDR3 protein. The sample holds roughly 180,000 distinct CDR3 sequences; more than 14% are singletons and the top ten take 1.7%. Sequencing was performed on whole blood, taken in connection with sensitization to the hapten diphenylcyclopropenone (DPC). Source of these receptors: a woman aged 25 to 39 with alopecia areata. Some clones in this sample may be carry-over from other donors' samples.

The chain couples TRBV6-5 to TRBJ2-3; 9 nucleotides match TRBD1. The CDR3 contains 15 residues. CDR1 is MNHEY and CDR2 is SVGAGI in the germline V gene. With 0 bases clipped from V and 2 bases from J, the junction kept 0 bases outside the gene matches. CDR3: CASSYSQGATDTQYF. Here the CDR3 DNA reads TGTGCCAGCAGTTACTCACAGGGGGCCACAGATACGCAGTATTTT.

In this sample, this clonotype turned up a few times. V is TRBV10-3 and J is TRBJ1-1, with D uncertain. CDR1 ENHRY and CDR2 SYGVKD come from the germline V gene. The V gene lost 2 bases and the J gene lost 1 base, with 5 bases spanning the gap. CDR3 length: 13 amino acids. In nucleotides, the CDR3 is TGTGCCATCAGTGAGCCTCAGAACACTGAAGCTTTCTTT. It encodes CAISEPQNTEAFF.

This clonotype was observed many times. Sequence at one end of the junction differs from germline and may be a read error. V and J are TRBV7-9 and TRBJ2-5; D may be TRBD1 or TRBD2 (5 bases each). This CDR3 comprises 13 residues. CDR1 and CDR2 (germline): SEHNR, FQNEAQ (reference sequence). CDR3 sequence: CASSLGTYETQYF. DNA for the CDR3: TGTGCCAGCAGTTTAGGGACCTACGAGACCCAGTACTTC.

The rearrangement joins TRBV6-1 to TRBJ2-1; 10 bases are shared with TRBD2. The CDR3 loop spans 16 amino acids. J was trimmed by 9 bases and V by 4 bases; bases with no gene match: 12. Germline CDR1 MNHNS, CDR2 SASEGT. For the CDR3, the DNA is TGTGCCAGCAGTGGGAAAGGAGCGGGAGGGGGCGGTGAGCAGTTCTTC. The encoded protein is CASSGKGAGGGGEQFF.

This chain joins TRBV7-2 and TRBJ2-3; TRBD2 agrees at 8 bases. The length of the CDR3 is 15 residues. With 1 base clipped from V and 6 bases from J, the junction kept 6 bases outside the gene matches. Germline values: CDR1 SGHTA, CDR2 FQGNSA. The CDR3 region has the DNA TGTGCCAGCAGCTTAGGCGGGGGGTATTTGGATACGCAGTATTTT. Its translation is CASSLGGGYLDTQYF.

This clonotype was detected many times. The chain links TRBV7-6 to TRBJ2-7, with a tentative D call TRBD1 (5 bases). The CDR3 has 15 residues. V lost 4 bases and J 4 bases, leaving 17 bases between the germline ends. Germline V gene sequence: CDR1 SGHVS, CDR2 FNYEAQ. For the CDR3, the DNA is TGTGCCAGCAGCTCCCCTCCCAGGGTTTCTTACGAGCAGTACTTC. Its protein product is CASSSPPRVSYEQYF.

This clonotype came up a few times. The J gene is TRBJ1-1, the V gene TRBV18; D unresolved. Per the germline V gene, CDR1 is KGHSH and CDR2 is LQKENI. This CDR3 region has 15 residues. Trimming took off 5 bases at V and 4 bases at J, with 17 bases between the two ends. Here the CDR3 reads CASSSTQESGTEAFF. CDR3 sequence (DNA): TGTGCCAGCTCATCCACCCAAGAATCGGGCACTGAAGCTTTCTTT. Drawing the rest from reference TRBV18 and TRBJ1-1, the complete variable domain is NAGVMQNPRHLVRRRGQEARLRCSPMKGHSHVYWYRQLPEEGLKFMVYLQKENIIDESGMPKERFSAEFPKEGPSILRIQQVVRGDSAAYFCASSSTQESGTEAFFGQGTRLTVV.

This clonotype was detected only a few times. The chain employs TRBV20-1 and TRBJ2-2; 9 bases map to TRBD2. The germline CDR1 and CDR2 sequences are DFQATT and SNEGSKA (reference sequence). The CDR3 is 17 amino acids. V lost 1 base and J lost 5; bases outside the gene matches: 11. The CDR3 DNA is TGCAGTGCTAGAGTCCGAAGTAGCGGGAGTAATACCGGGGAGCTGTTTTTT. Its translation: CSARVRSSGSNTGELFF.

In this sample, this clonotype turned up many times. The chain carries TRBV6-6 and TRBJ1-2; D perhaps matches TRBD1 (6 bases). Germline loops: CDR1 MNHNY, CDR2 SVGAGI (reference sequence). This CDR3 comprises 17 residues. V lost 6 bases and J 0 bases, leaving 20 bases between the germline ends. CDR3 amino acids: CASSPQGPGIANYGYTF. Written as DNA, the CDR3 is TGTGCCAGCAGCCCCCAGGGGCCTGGGATAGCTAACTATGGCTACACCTTC.

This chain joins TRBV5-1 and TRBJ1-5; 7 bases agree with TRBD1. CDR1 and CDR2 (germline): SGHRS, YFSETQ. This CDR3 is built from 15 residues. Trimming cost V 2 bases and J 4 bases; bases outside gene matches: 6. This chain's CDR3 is CASSLQGQRNQPQHF. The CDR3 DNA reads TGCGCCAGCAGCTTACAGGGACAGAGGAATCAGCCCCAGCATTTT.

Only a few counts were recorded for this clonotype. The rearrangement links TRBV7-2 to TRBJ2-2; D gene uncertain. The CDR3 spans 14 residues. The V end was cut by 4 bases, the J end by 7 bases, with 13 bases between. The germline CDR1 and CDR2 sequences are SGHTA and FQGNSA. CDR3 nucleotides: TGTGCCAGCAGCTCGGCCCTCACGGGCGGGGAGCTGTTTTTT. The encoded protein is CASSSALTGGELFF.

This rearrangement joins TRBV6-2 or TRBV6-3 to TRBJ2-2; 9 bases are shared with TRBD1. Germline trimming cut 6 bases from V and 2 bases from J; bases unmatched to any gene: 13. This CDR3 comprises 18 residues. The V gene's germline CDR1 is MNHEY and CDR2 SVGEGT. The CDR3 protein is CASRPDRGPLLNTGELFF. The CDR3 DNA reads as TGTGCCAGCAGACCGGACAGGGGCCCACTCCTTAACACCGGGGAGCTGTTTTTT.

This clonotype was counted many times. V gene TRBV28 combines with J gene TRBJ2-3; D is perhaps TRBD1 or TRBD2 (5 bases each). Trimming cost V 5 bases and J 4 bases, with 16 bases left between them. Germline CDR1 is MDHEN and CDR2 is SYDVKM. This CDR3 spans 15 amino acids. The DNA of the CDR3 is TGTGCCAGCAGTCCCGGGATGGTGGGGCCAGATACGCAGTATTTT. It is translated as CASSPGMVGPDTQYF.

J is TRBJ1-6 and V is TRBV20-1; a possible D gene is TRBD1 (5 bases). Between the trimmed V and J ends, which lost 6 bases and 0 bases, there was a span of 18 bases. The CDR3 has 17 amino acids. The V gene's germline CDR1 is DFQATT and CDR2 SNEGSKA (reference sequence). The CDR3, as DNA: TGCAGTGCCATTCGCGTCCAGGGAAGCTCCTATAATTCACCCCTCCACTTT. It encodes CSAIRVQGSSYNSPLHF.